Below, 7 T cell receptor beta chains from the same sample are listed, as sequenced in a study of T cell changes during pregnancy in multiple sclerosis. Using immunoSEQ multiplex PCR, the repertoire was profiled, and TCRdb retains in-frame clones only, with some absent. The sample has roughly 30,000 clones, roughly 84% seen once; the top ten hold around 7.9%. This specimen consisted of CD8+ T cells from peripheral blood mononuclear cells, obtained after pregnancy. Source of these receptors: a female donor with multiple sclerosis, enrolled in a pregnancy study.

This chain uses TRBV7-8 with TRBJ2-5; 14 bases line up with TRBD2. The CDR3 covers 16 residues. Trimming at V came to 5 bases and at J to 3 bases, leaving 5 bases not matched to a gene. Germline V gene sequence: CDR1 SGHVS, CDR2 FQNEAQ. The CDR3 reads CASSQLGLAGEETQYF. The DNA for the CDR3 is TGTGCCAGCAGCCAACTGGGACTAGCGGGGGAAGAGACCCAGTACTTC. The full variable domain, in which reference TRBV7-8 and TRBJ2-5 provide the parts outside the CDR3, is GAGVSQSPRYKVAKRGQDVALRCDPISGHVSLFWYQQALGQGPEFLTYFQNEAQLDKSGLPSDRFFAERPEGSVSTLKIQRTQQEDSAVYLCASSQLGLAGEETQYFGPGTRLLVL.

This clone was observed a handful of times. The chain employs TRBV30 and TRBJ1-1; D gene uncertain. The ends were cut back, 0 bases at V and 3 bases at J, with 8 bases in the middle. Germline V gene data show CDR1 as GTSNPN and CDR2 as SVGIG (reference sequence). The CDR3 totals 13 residues. CDR3 coding DNA: TGTGCCTGGAGTGTAGAGGTCCACACTGAAGCTTTCTTT. It yields the protein CAWSVEVHTEAFF.

The CDR3 reads CASSPPGGGNQPQHF. As DNA, the CDR3 is TGTGCCAGCAGCCCCCCGGGGGGGGGTAATCAGCCCCAGCATTTT. The V call is TRBV6-5, the J call TRBJ1-5; TRBD1 is a possible D gene (5 bases). V was cut by 6 bases and J by 4 bases, with 16 bases left in between. From germline, CDR1 is MNHEY and CDR2 SVGAGI. The CDR3 spans 15 residues.

The chain combines TRBV6-4 with TRBJ2-1; 16 bases match TRBD2. V shed 4 bases and J 6 bases; nucleotides not matched to a gene: 6. Per germline, CDR1 MRHNA and CDR2 SNTAGT. This CDR3 region has 17 residues. This chain's CDR3 is CASSGGTSGGAVNEQFF. In DNA, the CDR3 is TGTGCCAGCAGTGGGGGGACTAGCGGGGGGGCAGTCAATGAGCAGTTCTTC.

The J gene is TRBJ2-7, the V gene TRBV7-2; 7 bases match TRBD1. Per germline, CDR1 SGHTA and CDR2 FQGNSA. CDR3 length: 16 residues. V trimming: 0 bases; J trimming: 0 bases; junction bases outside the gene matches: 5. The CDR3 DNA is TGTGCCAGCAGCTTAGCGCAGACAGGGCGCTCCTACGAGCAGTACTTC. It translates to CASSLAQTGRSYEQYF.

The chain joins TRBV19 to TRBJ1-1, with a tentative D call TRBD1 (5 bases). Germline V lookup: CDR1 LNHDA, CDR2 SQIVND (reference sequence). The CDR3 has 14 amino acids. Between the trimmed V and J ends, which lost 8 bases and 0 bases, there was a span of 13 bases. This CDR3 is CASAGGGMNTEAFF. The CDR3 DNA reads as TGTGCCAGTGCTGGTGGGGGGATGAACACTGAAGCTTTCTTT.

This chain connects TRBV2 to TRBJ2-7, with TRBD1 matching over 7 bases. The germline gives CDR1 SNHLY, CDR2 FYNNEI. V gave up 7 bases and J gave up 3 bases; unmatched junction bases: 3. CDR3 length: 12 amino acids. The CDR3 DNA follows: TGTGCCAGCACCAACAGGGGCTACGAGCAGTACTTC. Protein: CASTNRGYEQYF.